Listed here are 23 T cell receptor beta chains from one sample, sequenced in a study of OX40 agonist ivuxolimab in advanced cancers. Profiled with immunoSEQ multiplex PCR; TCRdb holds only in-frame clones, not every one. This sample has 40,000 to 55,000 clones, with over 70% found just once. Sequences were derived from CD4+ or CD8+ T cells sorted from blood, sampled in a trial of the OX40 agonist ivuxolimab. These receptors came from an adult with an advanced solid tumor such as melanoma, head and neck, liver or kidney cancer.

Concerning this clone itself: The same CDR3 arises from other DNA sequences in this sample as well. J is TRBJ2-7 and V is TRBV5-1, with 11 bases fitting TRBD1. Trimming removed 5 bases from V and 6 bases from J; junction bases left unmatched: 10. Germline lookup yields CDR1 SGHRS and CDR2 YFSETQ. This CDR3 comprises 15 residues. DNA of the CDR3: TGCGCCAGCAGAGATTCCGGGACAGGGGGGCGCGAGCAGTACTTC. It encodes CASRDSGTGGREQYF.

This clone is medium-sized within its sample. The chain is built from TRBV7-9 and TRBJ2-7, with 7 bases identical to TRBD1. Germline-derived CDR1 and CDR2 are SEHNR and FQNEAQ (reference sequence). With V trimmed by 5 bases and J by 5 bases, 9 bases remained unmatched. The CDR3 is 14 amino acids. CDR3 loop: CASSKSDRADEQYF. In DNA form, the CDR3 reads TGTGCCAGCAGCAAAAGCGACAGGGCCGACGAGCAGTACTTC. Variable domain in full (rest from reference TRBV7-9 and TRBJ2-7): DTGVSQNPRHKITKRGQNVTFRCDPISEHNRLYWYRQTLGQGPEFLTYFQNEAQLEKSRLLSDRFSAERPKGSFSTLEIQRTEQGDSAMYLCASSKSDRADEQYFGPGTRLTVT.

The rearrangement joins TRBV6-1 to TRBJ2-1; the match to TRBD1 covers 9 bases. V lost 3 bases to trimming and J lost 3 bases; unmatched junction nucleotides: 9. Germline V gives CDR1 MNHNS, CDR2 SASEGT. The CDR3 extends over 17 amino acids. The CDR3 bases are TGTGCCAGCAGTGATACCGAGGACAGGGGCTTCTACAATGAGCAGTTCTTC. It specifies CASSDTEDRGFYNEQFF.

This rearrangement joins TRBV18 to TRBJ1-5; D remains unclear. The CDR3 covers 14 residues. Between the trimmed V and J ends, which lost 2 bases and 7 bases, there was a span of 12 bases. The germline V gene has CDR1 KGHSH and CDR2 LQKENI. The CDR3 region has the DNA TGTGCCAGCTCACCAACGCGGGTTGGACAGCCCCAGCATTTT. Translation: CASSPTRVGQPQHF. Together with reference TRBV18 and TRBJ1-5, the CDR3 gives the full variable domain: NAGVMQNPRHLVRRRGQEARLRCSPMKGHSHVYWYRQLPEEGLKFMVYLQKENIIDESGMPKERFSAEFPKEGPSILRIQQVVRGDSAAYFCASSPTRVGQPQHFGDGTRLSIL.

V usage is TRBV18 and J usage is TRBJ1-3, with D possibly TRBD1 on 6 matching bases. The germline V gene encodes CDR1 KGHSH and CDR2 LQKENI. This CDR3 spans 13 amino acids. V shed 5 bases and J shed 7 bases, with 12 bases lying between them. In DNA form, the CDR3 reads TGTGCCAGCTCATCGGACAGATCGAACACCATATATTTT. Translation gives CASSSDRSNTIYF.

On this clone itself: An end of the junction differs from the germline gene, which may be a read error. The rearrangement links TRBV2 to TRBJ2-5; D assignment may be TRBD1 or TRBD2 (5 bases each). The germline V gene encodes CDR1 SNHLY and CDR2 FYNNEI. The CDR3 runs 13 residues. CDR3 in amino acids: CASSPFVGETRYF. The DNA for the CDR3 is TGTGCCAGCAGTCCTTTCGTGGGGGAGACCCGGTACTTC.

This clone was picked up one time. This chain connects TRBV6-5 to TRBJ1-2; D is unresolved. There are 11 residues in the CDR3. Germline-derived CDR1 and CDR2 are MNHEY and SVGAGI. Trimming left V 5 bases short and J 7 bases short, with 8 bases between. The CDR3 spells CASSEAIGYTF. The CDR3 DNA sequence: TGTGCCAGCAGTGAAGCAATTGGCTACACCTTC.

V is TRBV6-5 and J is TRBJ2-2; tentative D call: TRBD2 (6 bases). The V gene lost 6 bases and the J gene lost 2 bases, with 10 bases spanning the gap. CDR1 is MNHEY, CDR2 SVGAGI, per germline. The CDR3 totals 14 residues. CDR3 nucleotides: TGTGCCAGCAGGACCGGGACTAACACCGGGGAGCTGTTTTTT. Translation: CASRTGTNTGELFF.

The CDR3 DNA reads TGTGCCAGTAGTTCTCGGACTAGCGGGAGTAAGTGGCAGTTCTTC. This codes for CASSSRTSGSKWQFF. The rearrangement uses TRBV19 and TRBJ2-1; 13 bases agree with TRBD2. The CDR3 is 15 amino acids. Germline assignment: CDR1 LNHDA and CDR2 SQIVND (reference sequence). V gave up 5 bases and J gave up 12 bases; unmatched junction bases: 10.

This chain connects TRBV6-5 to TRBJ2-7; no definite D call. V lost 6 bases and J 2 bases, leaving 17 bases between the germline ends. The CDR3 is 15 residues long. The V gene's germline CDR1 is MNHEY and CDR2 SVGAGI. The DNA of the CDR3 is TGTGCCAGCAGCCGCCAACGGGCCCCGACCTACGAGCAGTACTTC. This translates into CASSRQRAPTYEQYF.

This clone was picked up one time. The rearrangement joins TRBV23-1 to TRBJ2-5, with no clear D. Being an ORF, TRBV23-1 has a function that is uncertain. The V and J ends lost 2 bases and 2 bases respectively, with 9 bases between them. This CDR3 is 14 amino acids long. As DNA, the CDR3 is TGCGCCAGCAGTCAAGTTCCGGAGCAAGAGACCCAGTACTTC. Protein: CASSQVPEQETQYF.

This clone was recorded a few times. The chain couples TRBV18 to TRBJ2-7; TRBD1 aligns across 7 bases. With V trimmed by 5 bases and J by 3 bases, 7 bases remained unmatched. The CDR3 has 14 amino acids. From germline, CDR1 is KGHSH and CDR2 LQKENI. The CDR3: CASSDRQGHYEQYF. The CDR3 bases are TGTGCCAGCTCAGATCGACAGGGTCACTACGAGCAGTACTTC.

This clone was seen a single time. V gene TRBV6-1 combines with J gene TRBJ2-5, with 15 bases that match TRBD2. The V segment lost 3 bases and the J segment 4 bases; nucleotides outside the gene matches: 3. CDR1 and CDR2 (germline): MNHNS, SASEGT. The CDR3 is 16 amino acids. As DNA, the CDR3 is TGTGCCAGCAGTGAGGGACTAGCGGGAGGTAGAGAGACCCAGTACTTC. Protein sequence: CASSEGLAGGRETQYF.

The rearrangement links TRBV7-9 to TRBJ2-5, with D tentatively TRBD2 (7 bases). Trimming pared 5 bases from V and 5 bases from J, leaving 15 bases between. This CDR3 has 14 residues. The germline gives CDR1 SEHNR, CDR2 FQNEAQ (reference sequence). CDR3 in amino acids: CASSPAGAGETQYF. Here the CDR3 DNA reads TGTGCCAGCAGCCCCGCGGGGGCAGGGGAGACCCAGTACTTC.

This chain links TRBV5-4 with TRBJ2-3, with D perhaps given as TRBD1 or TRBD2 (5 bases each). The ends were cut back, 2 bases at V and 1 base at J, with 14 bases in the middle. CDR3 length: 16 amino acids. CDR1 is SGHNT and CDR2 is YYREEE in the germline V gene (reference sequence). The CDR3 bases are TGTGCCAGCAGCTTTTTTGAGCGAGGGGGCACAGATACGCAGTATTTT. Translating it yields CASSFFERGGTDTQYF.

The chain combines TRBV9 with TRBJ2-3; TRBD2 matches 13 bases. The CDR3 has 17 amino acids. Looked up from germline, CDR1 is SGDLS and CDR2 is YYNGEE. Unmatched junction bases numbered 7, after V lost 1 base and J lost 5 bases. The CDR3 DNA reads as TGTGCCAGCAGCGTAACTAGCGGGGGGGGCGTCGGAGATACGCAGTATTTT. Amino acids: CASSVTSGGGVGDTQYF.

V and J are TRBV28 and TRBJ2-1, with 14 bases matching TRBD2. Germline-derived CDR1 and CDR2 are MDHEN and SYDVKM. V shed 1 base, J shed 0 bases, and the junction held 5 bases outside the gene matches. The CDR3 extends over 19 amino acids. This CDR3 is CASSLLGTSGSISYNEQFF. The CDR3 DNA follows: TGTGCCAGCAGTTTATTGGGGACTAGCGGGAGCATCTCCTACAATGAGCAGTTCTTC.

The count of this clone is one. The J gene is TRBJ1-1, the V gene TRBV18, with D maybe TRBD1 (6 bases). The CDR3 contains 13 residues. The germline V gene encodes CDR1 KGHSH and CDR2 LQKENI. V lost 4 bases, J lost 0 bases, and 6 bases lay in between. CDR3 region: CASSRTVNTEAFF. For the CDR3, the DNA is TGTGCCAGCTCACGGACAGTGAACACTGAAGCTTTCTTT.

The chain combines TRBV11-2 with TRBJ2-7; 8 bases fit TRBD1. The germline V gene encodes CDR1 SGHAT and CDR2 FQNNGV. The junction had 6 bases not matched to a gene; V was cut back by 1 base and J by 4 bases. The CDR3 has 15 residues. CDR3 DNA: TGTGCCAGCAGCTTAGCCGGGACAGGTGGATACGAGCAGTACTTC. This gives the protein CASSLAGTGGYEQYF.

The chain couples TRBV27 to TRBJ2-3; 9 nucleotides line up with TRBD2. Germline V gene sequence: CDR1 MNHEY, CDR2 SMNVEV (reference sequence). This CDR3 has 16 residues. Losses at the gene ends were 0 bases for V and 4 bases for J; bases not matched to a gene: 5. The CDR3 loop reads CASSLSDAGGPDTQYF. The CDR3 nucleotides are TGTGCCAGCAGTTTATCGGACGCGGGAGGGCCAGATACGCAGTATTTT.

V usage is TRBV11-2 and J usage is TRBJ2-1; TRBD2 matches at 8 bases. The germline V gene encodes CDR1 SGHAT and CDR2 FQNNGV. The CDR3 spans 16 residues. Trimming took 5 bases from V and 3 from J; bases not matched to a gene: 9. CDR3 in amino acids: CASSPLASGSYNEQFF. CDR3 nucleotide sequence: TGTGCCAGCAGCCCGTTGGCCAGCGGGAGCTACAATGAGCAGTTCTTC.

The V gene is TRBV29-1, the J gene TRBJ2-2, with 9 bases that match TRBD1. This CDR3 region has 14 residues. After removal of 6 bases from V and 3 bases from J, the junction contained 5 bases not matched to a gene. CDR1 and CDR2 (germline): SQVTM, ANQGSEA. The CDR3 DNA follows: TGCAGCGTCTCGACAGGGGGAGACACCGGGGAGCTGTTTTTT. Translation gives CSVSTGGDTGELFF.

The gene calls are TRBV5-4 and TRBJ2-2, with 9 bases that match TRBD1. Germline trimming cut 5 bases from V and 3 bases from J; bases unmatched to any gene: 5. CDR1 SGHNT and CDR2 YYREEE come from the germline V gene (reference sequence). This CDR3 is 15 amino acids long. This CDR3 is CASRRGQGYTGELFF. Here the CDR3 DNA reads TGTGCCAGCAGACGGGGACAGGGATACACCGGGGAGCTGTTTTTT.